A selection of T cell receptor beta chains follows, all from one sample in a study of cytomegalovirus exposure and HLA in healthy donors. Generated by immunoSEQ multiplex PCR, the TCRdb table keeps only in-frame clones and is missing some. This sample has around 140,000 clones, with approximately 78% found just once. Sequencing was performed on PBMCs. The origin of the receptors is a woman aged 50 to 65 in good health and CMV-seropositive. The CDR3 runs from the conserved cysteine through the conserved F or W. Fields, in order: D gene, V gene, clone size, J gene, CDR3 DNA, CDR3 protein. D genes are given only for firm matches. Rows may omit the clone size; those that give it use once, few, many or a size class.

>TRBD2|TRBV7-3|few|TRBJ2-1
TGTGCCAGCAGCTACGGACTAGCGGACTACAATGAGCAGTTCTTC
CASSYGLADYNEQFF
>TRBD2|TRBV2|NA|TRBJ2-1
TGTGCAACCAGGGAACGGGGGGGCCTTAATGAGCAGTTCTTC
CATRERGGLNEQFF
>TRBD1|TRBV28|NA|TRBJ2-3
TGTGCCAGCAGCCCCCTCGGGGCAACCGGGACAGGGCCCACAGATACGCAGTATTTT
CASSPLGATGTGPTDTQYF
>NA|TRBV18|NA|TRBJ1-5
TGTGCCAGCTCACGTCTGGCAAATAGCAATCAGCCCCAGCATTTT
CASSRLANSNQPQHF
>NA|TRBV2|once|TRBJ1-1
TGTGCCAGCAGTTGGGCTACACAGCACGCTGAAGCTTTCTTT
CASSWATQHAEAFF
>TRBD2|TRBV2|NA|TRBJ2-1
TGTGCCAGCAGTGAACTAGCGGCAAACAATGAGCAGTTCTTC
CASSELAANNEQFF
>TRBD2|TRBV29-1|NA|TRBJ2-3
TGCAGCGTCCCCCTAGCGGGAGAGGGGGGCACAGATACGCAGTATTTT
CSVPLAGEGGTDTQYF
>TRBD1|TRBV4-2|NA|TRBJ2-4
TGTGCCAGCAGCCAAGCTGAAGGCAGGGGGCGATTGGACATTCAGTACTTC
CASSQAEGRGRLDIQYF
>NA|TRBV11-2|NA|TRBJ2-7
TGTGCCAGCAGCTTAGGCTTATGGAGCTACGAGCAGTACTTC
CASSLGLWSYEQYF
>TRBD1|TRBV7-8|NA|TRBJ2-5
TGTGCCAGCAGCGTACACCGGGACAGAGAGACCCAGTACTTC
CASSVHRDRETQYF
>NA|TRBV2|once|TRBJ2-3
TGTGCCAGCAGTGAAGGCCGCGGGGACACGCAGTATTTT
CASSEGRGDTQYF
>NA|TRBV7-2|NA|TRBJ1-1
TGTGCCAGCAGCTTAGTCACGGGGAACACTGAAGCTTTCTTT
CASSLVTGNTEAFF
>TRBD2|TRBV7-2|NA|TRBJ2-1
TGTGCCAGCAGCTTAAATAGCGCTAGCGGGGCGGATGAGCAGTTCTTC
CASSLNSASGADEQFF
>NA|TRBV5-8|NA|TRBJ2-5
TGTGCCAGCAGCTATCTAGGGGGAGAAGAGACCCAGTACTTC
CASSYLGGEETQYF
>TRBD2|TRBV7-9|NA|TRBJ2-3
TGTGCCAGCAGCCTAGGTAGCGGGAGATTGGCAGATACGCAGTATTTT
CASSLGSGRLADTQYF
>NA|TRBV19|NA|TRBJ2-5
TGTGCCAGTAGTATCTCCAGGGGTGGGGAGACCCAGTACTTC
CASSISRGGETQYF
>NA|TRBV5-1|NA|TRBJ2-5
TGCGCCAGCAGCTTGGGAGCGCAAGAGACCCAGTACTTC
CASSLGAQETQYF
>TRBD2|TRBV2|NA|TRBJ2-1
TGTGCCAGCGTGAGAATAGCGGGAGGAAAGGGTGAGCAGTTCTTC
CASVRIAGGKGEQFF
>NA|TRBV7-9|NA|TRBJ1-5
TGTGCCACCGAGCGGGTAAATAGCAATCAGCCCCAGCATTTT
CATERVNSNQPQHF
>TRBD2|TRBV7-3|NA|TRBJ2-2
TGTGCCAGCAGCCAAAAGCACGGGGCGGGGGGGCCCGGGGAGCTGTTTTTT
CASSQKHGAGGPGELFF
>NA|TRBV30|few|TRBJ2-7
TGTGCCTGGAGTGAAACAGGGAGTACCTACGAGCAGTACTTC
CAWSETGSTYEQYF
>TRBD1|TRBV7-2|few|TRBJ2-7
TGTGCCAGCAGCGTAGACGGGACCAGGGGGCGCTACGAGCAGTACTTC
CASSVDGTRGRYEQYF
>NA|TRBV28|NA|TRBJ1-1
TGTGCCAGCAGTTCCCGGGAGAACACTGAAGCTTTCTTT
CASSSRENTEAFF
>NA|TRBV5-1|NA|TRBJ1-1
TGCGCCAGCAGCCCGGGAAATTACAGAGACTTGAACACTGAAGCTTTCTTT
CASSPGNYRDLNTEAFF
>NA|TRBV11-2|few|TRBJ2-2
TGTGCCAGCAGCCTTACAAACACCGGGGAGCTGTTTTTT
CASSLTNTGELFF
>TRBD1|TRBV5-1|NA|TRBJ2-6
TGCGCCAGCAGCCCCTCCCCCATAACTTGGGACAGGGGAGGTTCTGGGGCCAACGTCCTGACTTTC
CASSPSPITWDRGGSGANVLTF
>NA|TRBV15|NA|TRBJ2-2
TGTGCCACCAGCAGAACCGGGCAAAGAAACAGGGTTTTGACCGGGGAGCTGTTTTTT
CATSRTGQRNRVLTGELFF
>NA|TRBV28|NA|TRBJ1-1
TGTGCCAGCAGTTATTACAGGGCCACTGAAGCTTTCTTT
CASSYYRATEAFF
>NA|TRBV9|NA|TRBJ2-7
TGTGCCAGCAGCACTCAGATAACTACCTACGAGCAGTACTTC
CASSTQITTYEQYF
>TRBD2|TRBV4-3|NA|TRBJ2-5
TGCGCCAGCAGCCAGTCCTCTAGCGGGGAGACCCAGTACTTC
CASSQSSSGETQYF
>NA|TRBV5-6|NA|TRBJ1-1
TGTGCCAGCAGCTTTTCTATAGGGACATCGAACACTGAAGCTTTCTTT
CASSFSIGTSNTEAFF
>TRBD1|TRBV19|NA|TRBJ1-1
TGTGCCAGTAGTATTAGGGGGCGAGTTAACACTGAAGCTTTCTTT
CASSIRGRVNTEAFF
>NA|TRBV4-1|few|TRBJ1-1
TGCGCCAGCAGCCAACAGGGATCCACTGAAGCTTTCTTT
CASSQQGSTEAFF
>NA|TRBV5-1|NA|TRBJ1-2
TGCGCCAGCAGCTTGGGGCCGGGGACGCGACAGGCTCTTTATGGCTACACCTTC
CASSLGPGTRQALYGYTF
>NA|TRBV29-1|NA|TRBJ2-1
TGCAGCGTTGGTCGACAGCTATCCTACAATGAGCAGTTCTTC
CSVGRQLSYNEQFF
>TRBD2|TRBV11-2|once|TRBJ2-1
TGTGCCAGCAGCTTAAACCACGGGGGGCGGGAGGTAGTCAATGAGCAGTTCTTC
CASSLNHGGREVVNEQFF
>NA|TRBV21-1|NA|TRBJ1-6
TGTGCCAGCAGCAAAGAAGAGGACAGGGGTCCTGAACCCCCAGGATCACCCCTCCACTTT
CASSKEEDRGPEPPGSPLHF
>TRBD2|TRBV7-3|NA|TRBJ2-1
TGTGCCAGCAGCTTCGGTCCGTTAGCGGGAGGCCCGTATGAGCAGTTCTTC
CASSFGPLAGGPYEQFF
>NA|TRBV12-5|NA|TRBJ1-1
TGTGCTAGTGCCCCGGGTGTGAACACTGAAGCTTTCTTT
CASAPGVNTEAFF
>NA|TRBV11-2|NA|TRBJ1-1
TGTGCCAGCAGCTTCGCAGTGCCAGGGGCCCCTGAAGCTTTCTTT
CASSFAVPGAPEAFF
>NA|TRBV5-1|NA|TRBJ1-5
TGCGCCAGCAGTATTACCGGCGGCCAGGGGCAGCCCCAGCATTTT
CASSITGGQGQPQHF
>NA|TRBV30|NA|TRBJ2-7
TGTGCCTGGGGAACGACAGTCTACGAGCAGTACTTC
CAWGTTVYEQYF
>TRBD1|TRBV30|NA|TRBJ1-1
TGTGCCTGGAGTGCAGGCAGGGGGCGATTCTTGAACACTGAAGCTTTCTTT
CAWSAGRGRFLNTEAFF
>TRBD2|TRBV5-1|few|TRBJ2-1
TGCGCCAGCAGACTAGCGGAGAGCTCCTACAATGAGCAGTTCTTC
CASRLAESSYNEQFF
>NA|TRBV27|few|TRBJ2-1
TGTGCCAGCAGTTTTTTAGGGGGGGAGGACAATGAGCAGTTCTTC
CASSFLGGEDNEQFF
>NA|TRBV5-1|once|TRBJ2-1
TGCGCCAGCAGCTCTACAGGGATGAATGAGCAGTTCTTC
CASSSTGMNEQFF
>NA|TRBV30|NA|TRBJ1-1
TGTGCCTGGAGTGTAAAAGGACTCCTAAACACTGAAGCTTTCTTT
CAWSVKGLLNTEAFF
>TRBD2|TRBV9|NA|TRBJ2-7
TGTGCCAGCAGCGTAGTCGGGACTAGCGGCGAGCAGTACTTC
CASSVVGTSGEQYF
>TRBD1|TRBV6-5|NA|TRBJ2-7
TGTGCCAGCAGTTACTCGATCGGGACAGGGGGCAACGAGCAGTACTTC
CASSYSIGTGGNEQYF
>TRBD2|TRBV28|NA|TRBJ2-7
TGTGCCAGCAGCTCTCCGGGACTAGCGGGAGGCACTTCCTACGAGCAGTACTTC
CASSSPGLAGGTSYEQYF
>NA|TRBV2|NA|TRBJ2-3
TGTGCCAGCATGCAAGCGTATAGCACAGATACGCAGTATTTT
CASMQAYSTDTQYF
>TRBD1|TRBV18|NA|TRBJ2-1
TGTGCCAGCTCACCCCCGACAGGGCAGGTGAATGAGCAGTTCTTC
CASSPPTGQVNEQFF
>TRBD2|TRBV29-1|NA|TRBJ2-1
TGCAGCGCGGGACTAGCGGGGGACAATGAGCAGTTCTTC
CSAGLAGDNEQFF
>TRBD1|TRBV11-2|NA|TRBJ2-7
TGTGCCAGCACCCTGCCGGACAGGGGTTACGAGCAGTACTTC
CASTLPDRGYEQYF
>TRBD2|TRBV5-3|NA|TRBJ2-3
TGTGCCAGAAGCTTGGAGGTTGCTAGCGGGGGGTATGGAGATACGCAGTATTTT
CARSLEVASGGYGDTQYF